The 13 T cell receptor beta chains below all came from one sample that was sequenced in a study of T-cell memory formation after mild COVID-19. TCRdb called the 5' RACE reads again in MiXCR, with one record for every CDR3 protein. The sample shows 190,000 or so distinct CDR3 sequences, around 30% of them seen only once. Sequenced sample: PBMCs or a T cell subset sorted from them (not recorded which). These receptor sequences come from an adult woman who had mild COVID-19 (a few samples of this study predate the infection). Cell type and time point are not known.

J is TRBJ1-5 and V is TRBV6-5; no firm D call. The germline V gene encodes CDR1 MNHEY and CDR2 SVGAGI. The CDR3 is made up of 13 amino acids. Trimming cost V 5 bases and J 4 bases, with 9 bases left between them. The CDR3 spells CASSTQQNQPQHF. Written as DNA, the CDR3 is TGTGCCAGCAGTACCCAGCAAAATCAGCCCCAGCATTTT.

The chain combines TRBV4-3 with TRBJ2-7; TRBD2 is a possible D gene (6 bases). The CDR3 contains 18 residues. Germline lookup yields CDR1 LGHNA and CDR2 YSLEER. The V end lost 3 bases, the J end lost 2 bases, and 23 bases lay between the germline ends. CDR3 region: CASSHAYGTQDSPYEQYF. CDR3 sequence (DNA): TGCGCCAGCAGCCACGCTTATGGGACTCAAGACAGCCCCTACGAGCAGTACTTC.

This clonotype was counted a single time. The J gene is TRBJ1-1, the V gene TRBV7-6, with unresolved D. This CDR3 has 13 amino acids. Germline CDR1 is SGHVS and CDR2 is FNYEAQ. V lost 3 bases, J lost 4 bases, and 9 bases lay in between. The CDR3 protein is CASSFPAGTEAFF. Here the CDR3 DNA reads TGTGCCAGCAGCTTCCCGGCGGGCACTGAAGCTTTCTTT.

The chain links TRBV7-2 to TRBJ2-4; no clear D gene. CDR3 length: 16 residues. The germline V and J ends were trimmed by 4 bases and 1 base, with 14 bases remaining between them. The germline gives CDR1 SGHTA, CDR2 FQGNSA. The CDR3 nucleotides are TGTGCCAGCAGCTCACACCGGGCGGCGGCCAAAAACATTCAGTACTTC. Its translation is CASSSHRAAAKNIQYF.

This clonotype was found a few times. The rearrangement joins TRBV29-1 to TRBJ2-7, with 12 positions matching TRBD2. The V and J ends lost 4 bases and 5 bases, in that order; junction bases with no gene match: 3. This CDR3 is built from 13 residues. Per the germline V gene, CDR1 is SQVTM and CDR2 is ANQGSEA. In DNA form, the CDR3 reads TGCAGCGTTGGTCTAGCGGGAGGGGACGAGCAGTACTTC. Protein product: CSVGLAGGDEQYF.

This clonotype appeared many times. This chain links TRBV4-1 with TRBJ2-7; 8 positions match TRBD1. Losses at the gene ends were 1 base for V and 0 bases for J; bases not matched to a gene: 11. The CDR3 length is 18 residues. CDR1 and CDR2 from the germline V gene are MGHRA and YSYEKL. The CDR3 bases are TGCGCCAGCAGCCAAGGTTTCGGTCGGACAGGGAGCTCCTACGAGCAGTACTTC. Amino acid sequence: CASSQGFGRTGSSYEQYF.

The chain recombines TRBV6-6 with TRBJ2-7; D possibly matches TRBD1 or TRBD2 (5 bases each). The germline V gene encodes CDR1 MNHNY and CDR2 SVGAGI (reference sequence). This CDR3 spans 16 amino acids. Trimming stripped 6 bases from V and 1 base from J, with 19 bases between. CDR3 amino acids: CASSRVGRQLSYEQYF. Here the CDR3 DNA reads TGTGCCAGCAGCCGAGTAGGGAGACAGCTTTCCTACGAGCAGTACTTC.

The V gene is TRBV12-3 or TRBV12-4, the J gene TRBJ1-1, with TRBD1 matching 10 bases. V lost 3 bases to trimming and J lost 1 base; unmatched junction nucleotides: 2. The CDR3 is 15 amino acids. The DNA for the CDR3 is TGTGCCAGCAGTTTTAGGACAGGGGGGAACACTGAAGCTTTCTTT. The encoded protein is CASSFRTGGNTEAFF.

The chain combines TRBV2 with TRBJ2-3; D is perhaps TRBD1 (5 bases). CDR3 size: 14 residues. Germline CDR1 is SNHLY and CDR2 is FYNNEI. V dropped 6 bases and J dropped 4 bases, with 14 bases sitting between them. As DNA, the CDR3 is TGTGCCAGCAGCTGGTTTAAGGGGCCAGATACGCAGTATTTT. It is translated as CASSWFKGPDTQYF.

In this sample, this clonotype turned up many times. As DNA, the CDR3 is TGTGCCACCGGAGGGACAGAAAAAGAGACCCAGTACTTC. Its translation: CATGGTEKETQYF. This chain joins TRBV24-1 and TRBJ2-5; D possibly corresponds to TRBD1 (7 bases). V was shortened by 9 bases and J by 3 bases, with 13 bases between the two germline ends. CDR1 and CDR2 from the germline V gene are KGHDR and SFDVKD. The CDR3 runs 13 residues.

This clonotype was counted a few times. V usage is TRBV27 and J usage is TRBJ1-5; 7 bases map to TRBD1. Germline CDR1 reads MNHEY; CDR2 reads SMNVEV (reference sequence). The CDR3 is 15 residues long. The J segment lost 9 bases and the V segment lost 4 bases, leaving 12 bases of the junction unmatched. CDR3 region: CASSSYRDSEGPQHF. CDR3 DNA sequence: TGTGCCAGCAGTTCTTACCGGGACAGCGAGGGGCCCCAGCATTTT.

This clonotype showed up just a few times. The chain employs TRBV19 and TRBJ2-2; D is unresolved. CDR3 length equals 12 residues. Germline V lookup: CDR1 LNHDA, CDR2 SQIVND (reference sequence). V gave up 6 bases and J gave up 4 bases, with 6 bases separating them. Here the CDR3 reads CASRGFTGELFF. Here the CDR3 DNA reads TGTGCCAGTAGGGGTTTCACCGGGGAGCTGTTTTTT.

This clonotype was seen many times. V usage is TRBV30 and J usage is TRBJ2-7; 7 bases align to TRBD1. CDR1 and CDR2 (germline): GTSNPN, SVGIG (reference sequence). This CDR3 comprises 14 residues. The trim removed 2 bases at V and 7 bases at J, leaving 11 bases unmatched. CDR3 residues: CAWSWGQPLGEQYF. CDR3 DNA: TGTGCCTGGAGTTGGGGACAGCCCTTGGGGGAGCAGTACTTC.